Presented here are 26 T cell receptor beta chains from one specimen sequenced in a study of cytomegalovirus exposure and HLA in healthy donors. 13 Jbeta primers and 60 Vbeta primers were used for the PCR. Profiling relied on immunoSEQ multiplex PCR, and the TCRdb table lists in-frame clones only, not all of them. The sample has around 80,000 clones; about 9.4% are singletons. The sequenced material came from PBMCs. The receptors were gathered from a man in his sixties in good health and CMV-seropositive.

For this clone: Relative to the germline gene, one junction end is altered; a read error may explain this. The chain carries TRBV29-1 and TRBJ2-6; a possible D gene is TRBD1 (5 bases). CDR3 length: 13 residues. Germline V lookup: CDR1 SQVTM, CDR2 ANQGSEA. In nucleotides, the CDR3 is TGCAGCGCTGATACCTCTGGGGCCAACTTCCTGACTTTC. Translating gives CSADTSGANFLTF.

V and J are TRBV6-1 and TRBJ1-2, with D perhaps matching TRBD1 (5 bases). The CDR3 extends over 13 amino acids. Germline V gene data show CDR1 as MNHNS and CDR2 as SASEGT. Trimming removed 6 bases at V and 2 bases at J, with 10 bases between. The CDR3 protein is CASRKDSNYGYTF. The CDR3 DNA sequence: TGTGCCAGCAGGAAAGACAGCAACTATGGCTACACCTTC.

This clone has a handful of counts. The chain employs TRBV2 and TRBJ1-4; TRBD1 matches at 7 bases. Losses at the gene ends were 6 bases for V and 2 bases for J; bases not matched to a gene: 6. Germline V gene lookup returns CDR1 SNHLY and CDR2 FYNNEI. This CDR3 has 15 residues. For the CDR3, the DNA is TGTGCCAGCAGAAAGGGGGCGGGCACTAATGAAAAACTGTTTTTT. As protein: CASRKGAGTNEKLFF.

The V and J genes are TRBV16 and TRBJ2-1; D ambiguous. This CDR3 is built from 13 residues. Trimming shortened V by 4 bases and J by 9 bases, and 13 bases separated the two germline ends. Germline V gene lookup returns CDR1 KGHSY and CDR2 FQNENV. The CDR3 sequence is CASSPGLVLEQFF. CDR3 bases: TGTGCCAGCAGCCCAGGCTTAGTCCTTGAGCAGTTCTTC.

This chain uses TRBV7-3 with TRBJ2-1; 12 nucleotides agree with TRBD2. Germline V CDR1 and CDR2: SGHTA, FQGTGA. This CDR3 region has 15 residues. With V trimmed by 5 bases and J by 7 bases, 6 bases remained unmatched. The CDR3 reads CASSELAGGGNEQFF. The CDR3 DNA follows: TGTGCCAGCAGCGAACTAGCGGGAGGAGGGAATGAGCAGTTCTTC.

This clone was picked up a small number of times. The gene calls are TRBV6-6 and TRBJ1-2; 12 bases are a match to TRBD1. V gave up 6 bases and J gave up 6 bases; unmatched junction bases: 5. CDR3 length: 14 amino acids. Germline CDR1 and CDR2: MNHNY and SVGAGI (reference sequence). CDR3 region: CASSQGTGGHGYTF. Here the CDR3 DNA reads TGTGCCAGCAGCCAAGGGACAGGGGGCCATGGCTACACCTTC.

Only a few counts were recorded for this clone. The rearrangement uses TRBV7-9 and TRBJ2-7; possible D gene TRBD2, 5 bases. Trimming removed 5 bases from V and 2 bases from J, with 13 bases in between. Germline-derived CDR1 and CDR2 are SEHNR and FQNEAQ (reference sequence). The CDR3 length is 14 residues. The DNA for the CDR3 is TGTGCCAGCAGCCACTTAAATAGCGCCTACGAGCAGTACGTC. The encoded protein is CASSHLNSAYEQYV.

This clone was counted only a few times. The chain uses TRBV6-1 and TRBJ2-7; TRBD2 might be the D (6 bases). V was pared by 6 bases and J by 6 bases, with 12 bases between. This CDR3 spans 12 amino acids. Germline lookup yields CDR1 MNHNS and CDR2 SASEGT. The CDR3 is CASRDGLLEQYF. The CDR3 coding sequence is TGTGCCAGCAGAGATGGACTACTCGAGCAGTACTTC.

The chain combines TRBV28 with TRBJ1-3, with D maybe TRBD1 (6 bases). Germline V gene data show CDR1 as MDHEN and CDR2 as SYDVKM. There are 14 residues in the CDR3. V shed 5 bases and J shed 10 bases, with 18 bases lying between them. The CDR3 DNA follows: TGTGCCAGCAGTCCCCCGACAGGCCCAAGGACCATATATTTT. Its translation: CASSPPTGPRTIYF. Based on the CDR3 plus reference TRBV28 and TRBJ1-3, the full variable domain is DVKVTQSSRYLVKRTGEKVFLECVQDMDHENMFWYRQDPGLGLRLIYFSYDVKMKEKGDIPEGYSVSREKKERFSLILESASTNQTSMYLCASSPPTGPRTIYFGEGSWLTVV.

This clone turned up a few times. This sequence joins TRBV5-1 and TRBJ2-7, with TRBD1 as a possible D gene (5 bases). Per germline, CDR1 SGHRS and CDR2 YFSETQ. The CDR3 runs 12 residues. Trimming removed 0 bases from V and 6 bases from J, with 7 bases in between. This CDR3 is CASSLEGAEQYF. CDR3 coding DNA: TGCGCCAGCAGCTTGGAAGGGGCCGAGCAGTACTTC.

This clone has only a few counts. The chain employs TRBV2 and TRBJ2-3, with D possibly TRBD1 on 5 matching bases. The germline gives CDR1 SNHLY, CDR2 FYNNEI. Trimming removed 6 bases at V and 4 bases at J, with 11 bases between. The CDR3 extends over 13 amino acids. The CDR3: CASRDNSPDTQYF. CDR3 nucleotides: TGTGCCAGCAGGGACAACTCCCCAGATACGCAGTATTTT.

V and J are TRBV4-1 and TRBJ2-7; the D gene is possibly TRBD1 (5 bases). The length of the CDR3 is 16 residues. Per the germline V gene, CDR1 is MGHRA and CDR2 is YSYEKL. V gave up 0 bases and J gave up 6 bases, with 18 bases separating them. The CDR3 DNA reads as TGCGCCAGCAGCCAAGATCTGACAGTCTCGGCCGCCGAGCAGTACTTC. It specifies CASSQDLTVSAAEQYF.

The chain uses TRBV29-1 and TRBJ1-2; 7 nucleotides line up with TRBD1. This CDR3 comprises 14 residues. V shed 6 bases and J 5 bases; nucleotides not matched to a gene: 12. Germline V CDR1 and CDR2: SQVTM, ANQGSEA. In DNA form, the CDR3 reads TGCAGCGTCGAACCACAGGGGCAAGGATATGGCTACACCTTC. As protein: CSVEPQGQGYGYTF.

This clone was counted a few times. The CDR3 DNA follows: TGTGCCAGCAGTGCCTCCCCGGGTGCTGGTGGTGGCTACACCTTC. Its translation: CASSASPGAGGGYTF. The chain carries TRBV6-5 and TRBJ1-2; no reliable D call. Germline V gene data show CDR1 as MNHEY and CDR2 as SVGAGI. The CDR3 consists of 15 residues. V lost 5 bases and J lost 7, with 20 bases in between.

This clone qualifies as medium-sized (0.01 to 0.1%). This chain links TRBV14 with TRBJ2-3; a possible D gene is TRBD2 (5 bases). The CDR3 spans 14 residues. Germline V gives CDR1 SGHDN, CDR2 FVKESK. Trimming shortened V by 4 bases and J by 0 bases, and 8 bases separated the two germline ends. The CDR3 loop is CASSRTGSTDTQYF. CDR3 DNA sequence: TGTGCCAGCAGCCGCACGGGGAGCACAGATACGCAGTATTTT.

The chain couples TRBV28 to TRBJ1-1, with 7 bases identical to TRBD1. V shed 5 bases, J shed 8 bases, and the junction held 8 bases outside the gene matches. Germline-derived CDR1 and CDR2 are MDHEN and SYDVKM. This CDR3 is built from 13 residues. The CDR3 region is CASSPNRGGEAFF. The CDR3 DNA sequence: TGTGCCAGCAGTCCCAACAGGGGCGGGGAAGCTTTCTTT.

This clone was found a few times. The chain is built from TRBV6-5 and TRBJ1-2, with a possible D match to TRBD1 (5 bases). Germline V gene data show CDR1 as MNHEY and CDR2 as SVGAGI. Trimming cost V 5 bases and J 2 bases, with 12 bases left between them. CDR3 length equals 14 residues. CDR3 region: CASSPRGRNYGYTF. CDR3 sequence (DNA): TGTGCCAGCAGTCCCCGGGGGAGAAACTATGGCTACACCTTC.

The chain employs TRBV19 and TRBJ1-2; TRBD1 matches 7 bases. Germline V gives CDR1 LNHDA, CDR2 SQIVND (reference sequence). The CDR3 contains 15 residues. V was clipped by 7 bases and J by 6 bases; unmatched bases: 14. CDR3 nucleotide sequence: TGTGCCAGTACCCCGGGACAGAGTGCAAGCCATGGCTACACCTTC. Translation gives CASTPGQSASHGYTF.

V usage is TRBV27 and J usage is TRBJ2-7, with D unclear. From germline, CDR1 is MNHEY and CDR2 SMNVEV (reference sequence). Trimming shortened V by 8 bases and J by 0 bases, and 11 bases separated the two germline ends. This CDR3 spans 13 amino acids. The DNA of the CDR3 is TGTGCCAGCTCCCGACTGTCCTCCTACGAGCAGTACTTC. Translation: CASSRLSSYEQYF.

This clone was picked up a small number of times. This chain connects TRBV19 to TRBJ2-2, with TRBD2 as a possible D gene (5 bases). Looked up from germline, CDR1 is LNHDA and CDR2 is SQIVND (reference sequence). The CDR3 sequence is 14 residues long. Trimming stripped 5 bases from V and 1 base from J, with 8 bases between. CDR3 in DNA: TGTGCCAGTAGTTCGAGGGAGAACACCGGGGAGCTGTTTTTT. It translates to CASSSRENTGELFF.

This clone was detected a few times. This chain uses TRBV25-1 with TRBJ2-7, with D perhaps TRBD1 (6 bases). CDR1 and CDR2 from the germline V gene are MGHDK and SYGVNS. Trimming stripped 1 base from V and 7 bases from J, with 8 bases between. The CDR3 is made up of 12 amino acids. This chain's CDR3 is CASSEFDREQYF. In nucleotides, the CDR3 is TGTGCCAGCAGTGAATTCGACAGGGAGCAGTACTTC.

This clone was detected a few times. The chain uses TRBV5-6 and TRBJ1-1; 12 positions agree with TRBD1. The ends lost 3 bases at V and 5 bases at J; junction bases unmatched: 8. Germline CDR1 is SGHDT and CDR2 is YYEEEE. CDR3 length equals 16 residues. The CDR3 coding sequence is TGTGCCAGCAGCTCCGGGACAGGGGGCGCAAGGACTGAAGCTTTCTTT. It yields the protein CASSSGTGGARTEAFF. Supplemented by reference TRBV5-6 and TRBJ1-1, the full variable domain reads DAGVTQSPTHLIKTRGQQVTLRCSPKSGHDTVSWYQQALGQGPQFIFQYYEEEERQRGNFPDRFSGHQFPNYSSELNVNALLLGDSALYLCASSSGTGGARTEAFFGQGTRLTVV.

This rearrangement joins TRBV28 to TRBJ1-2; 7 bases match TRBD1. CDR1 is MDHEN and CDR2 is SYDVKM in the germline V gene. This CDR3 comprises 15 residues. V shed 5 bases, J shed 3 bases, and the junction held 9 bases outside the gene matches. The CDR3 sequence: CASSPEGTADYGYTF. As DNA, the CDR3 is TGTGCCAGCAGTCCAGAGGGGACAGCAGACTATGGCTACACCTTC.

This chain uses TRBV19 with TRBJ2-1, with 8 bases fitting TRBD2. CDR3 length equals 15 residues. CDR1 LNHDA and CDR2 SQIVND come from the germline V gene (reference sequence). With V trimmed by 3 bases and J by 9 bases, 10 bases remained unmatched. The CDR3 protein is CASSMQLADRGEQFF. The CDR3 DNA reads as TGTGCCAGTAGTATGCAACTAGCGGACCGAGGTGAGCAGTTCTTC.

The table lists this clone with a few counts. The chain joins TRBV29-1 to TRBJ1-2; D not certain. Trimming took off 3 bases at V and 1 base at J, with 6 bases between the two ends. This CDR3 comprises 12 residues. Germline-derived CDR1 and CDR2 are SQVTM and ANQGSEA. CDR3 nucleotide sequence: TGCAGCGTTGAGTCGGTTAACTATGGCTACACCTTC. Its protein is CSVESVNYGYTF.

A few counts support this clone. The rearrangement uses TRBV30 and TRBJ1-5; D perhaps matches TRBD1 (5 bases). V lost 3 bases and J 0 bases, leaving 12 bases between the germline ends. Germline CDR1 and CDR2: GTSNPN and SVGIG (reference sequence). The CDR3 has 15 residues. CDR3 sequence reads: CAWRNTGGSNQPQHF. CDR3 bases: TGTGCCTGGAGAAATACCGGGGGTAGCAATCAGCCCCAGCATTTT.